This is a list of T cell receptor beta chains from one sample in a study of blood T cell repertoires in COVID-19. Assay used: immunoSEQ multiplex PCR; TCRdb lists only in-frame clones, some missing. This sample has about 63,000 clones, with around 79% found just once. Sequenced input: peripheral blood. The source is a human donor in a cohort sampled during active COVID-19. CDR3s include the opening cysteine and the closing phenylalanine or tryptophan. A D gene is named only where the DNA matches it firmly. Only some rows state a clone size, as once, few, many or a class for expanded clones.

>TRBV27|NA|TRBJ2-5|TRBD2
TGTGCCAGCAGCTCTACTAGCGGGAGGGCCCTCGGAGAGACCCAGTACTTC
CASSSTSGRALGETQYF
>TRBV28|medium-sized|TRBJ1-5|NA
TGTGCCAGCAGCACCGTGGGCGTGAGCAATCAGCCCCAGCATTTT
CASSTVGVSNQPQHF
>TRBV20-1|NA|TRBJ1-1|NA
TGCAGTGCTAGCGACAACACTCAAGCTTTCTTT
CSASDNTQAFF
>TRBV5-4|once|TRBJ1-1|NA
TGTGCCAGCAGCAACAGGGATAGGAACACTGAAGCTTTCTTT
CASSNRDRNTEAFF
>TRBV7-9|NA|TRBJ2-3|NA
TGTGCCAGCAGCTTAACAGGAACAGATACGCAGTATTTT
CASSLTGTDTQYF
>TRBV11-2|NA|TRBJ2-3|NA
TGTGCCAGCAGCCCCCCCGGGGCGGGACCCACAGATACGCAGTATTTT
CASSPPGAGPTDTQYF
>TRBV5-1|NA|TRBJ1-2|NA
TGCGCCAGCAGCTTGGACCGGGCCGCGGGGGGCTACACCTTC
CASSLDRAAGGYTF
>TRBV30|NA|TRBJ1-2|TRBD1
TGTGCCTGGAGTACCGGGACAGGCTATGGCTACACCTTC
CAWSTGTGYGYTF
>TRBV6-5|NA|TRBJ2-1|NA
TGTGTCCTGAAGGGAGTCGAGGACAATGAGCAGTTCTTC
CVLKGVEDNEQFF
>TRBV13|NA|TRBJ2-5|TRBD2
TGTGCCAGCAGCTTAGCGGGTAGCGGGAGTGAAGAGACCCAGTACTTC
CASSLAGSGSEETQYF
>TRBV28|NA|TRBJ2-1|NA
TGTGCCAGCAGTTTTAGAGGAACCGGATGGAATGAGCAGTTCTTC
CASSFRGTGWNEQFF
>TRBV6-5|NA|TRBJ1-3|NA
TGTGCCAGCACATCCCGACAGTTGGGAAACACCATATATTTT
CASTSRQLGNTIYF
>TRBV7-8|NA|TRBJ2-5|NA
TGTGCCAGCAGCTTAGAATTTGGGGGGTCGGGGACCCAGTACTTC
CASSLEFGGSGTQYF
>TRBV4-3|NA|TRBJ1-5|TRBD1
TGCGCCAGCAGCCAGGGACAGGGGAATCAGCCCCAGCATTTT
CASSQGQGNQPQHF
>TRBV5-6|NA|TRBJ2-4|TRBD2
TGTGCCAGCAGTATCTCTAGCGGGAGCTTGGGAAACATTCAGTACTTC
CASSISSGSLGNIQYF
>TRBV5-4|NA|TRBJ2-7|NA
TGTGCCAGCAGCCCAGACACGAATACCTACGAGCAGTACTTC
CASSPDTNTYEQYF
>TRBV2|few|TRBJ2-7|TRBD2
TGTGCCAGCAGACTAGCGGGAGTCGAGCAGTACTTC
CASRLAGVEQYF
>TRBV5-6|NA|TRBJ2-5|TRBD2
TGTGCCAGCAGCTTCGGGACTAGCGGTAAAGAGACCCAGTACTTC
CASSFGTSGKETQYF
>TRBV7-9|NA|TRBJ2-2|NA
TGTGCCAGCAGCGCCCGGACCCAAGCGGGTACCGGGGAGCTGTTTTTT
CASSARTQAGTGELFF
>TRBV5-4|NA|TRBJ2-1|TRBD1
TGTGCCAGCAGCCCCACAGGGGGCGCAAGAAATGAGCAGTTCTTC
CASSPTGGARNEQFF
>TRBV3-1/TRBV3-2|few|TRBJ2-5|NA
TGTGCCAGCAGCTCCGGAGGCAGCAGGCAAGAGACCCAGTACTTC
CASSSGGSRQETQYF
>TRBV4-3|few|TRBJ2-1|NA
TGCGCCAGCAGCCCGAGATCCTACAATGAGCAGTTCTTC
CASSPRSYNEQFF
>TRBV18|NA|TRBJ1-6|TRBD1
TGTGCCAGCTCACCCACCGGGACAGATAATTCACCCCTCCACTTT
CASSPTGTDNSPLHF
>TRBV19|NA|TRBJ2-5|TRBD1
TGTGCCAGTACCAGGGGGTCCGGAGAGACCCAGTACTTC
CASTRGSGETQYF
>TRBV24-1|NA|TRBJ1-4|NA
TGTGCCACCAGTGATGGACAGAGTAGTAATGAAAAACTGTTTTTT
CATSDGQSSNEKLFF
>TRBV6-6|NA|TRBJ1-1|TRBD1
TGTGCCAGCAGAACCGGGACAGAGGGGCGAGGCACTGAAGCTTTCTTT
CASRTGTEGRGTEAFF
>TRBV11-1|NA|TRBJ2-7|TRBD2
TGTGCCAGCAGCTTCGGGGGGGACTCCTACGAGCAGTACTTC
CASSFGGDSYEQYF
>TRBV9|NA|TRBJ2-1|TRBD2
TGTGCCAGCAGCGAAGGACTAGCGGGGAGCTCCTACAATGAGCAGTTCTTC
CASSEGLAGSSYNEQFF
>TRBV28|few|TRBJ1-5|TRBD1
TGTGCCAGCAGTTACTTTTGGACAGGGCGGGTAAGCAATCAGCCCCAGCATTTT
CASSYFWTGRVSNQPQHF
>TRBV7-3|NA|TRBJ2-1|NA
TGTGCCAGCAGCTTAAATCTCTGGCAGGGAAAGAATGAGCAGTTCTTC
CASSLNLWQGKNEQFF
>TRBV2|NA|TRBJ2-3|NA
TGTGCCTGGGGGGTCGGAGGGAACACAGATACGCAGTATTTT
CAWGVGGNTDTQYF
>TRBV19|few|TRBJ1-2|TRBD1
TGTGCCAGTAGGCCCGCGAGCAGGGGGATTACTAACTATGGCTACACCTTC
CASRPASRGITNYGYTF
>TRBV7-2|NA|TRBJ2-7|NA
TGTGCCAGCAGCGTCGACTTCGAAAGCTCCTACGAGCAGTACTTC
CASSVDFESSYEQYF
>TRBV7-3|few|TRBJ1-1|NA
TGTGCCAGCAGCTTACAAGGGGGTTTGAGGGAAGCTTTCTTT
CASSLQGGLREAFF
>TRBV7-9|NA|TRBJ2-3|NA
TGTGCCAGCAGCTTACCCCTCACGGGAACAGATACGCAGTATTTT
CASSLPLTGTDTQYF
>TRBV24-1|NA|TRBJ2-1|NA
TGTGCCACGAGTCGGGGGTCAGGCAATGAGCAGTTCTTC
CATSRGSGNEQFF
>TRBV18|NA|TRBJ1-4|NA
TGTGCCAGCTCATCGCAACAGGGAGATGAAAAACTGTTTTTT
CASSSQQGDEKLFF
>TRBV6-2/TRBV6-3|medium-sized|TRBJ2-7|NA
TGTGCCAGCAGTAAAACAGGAACCTACGAGCAGTACTTC
CASSKTGTYEQYF
>TRBV3-1/TRBV3-2|NA|TRBJ1-1|NA
TGTGCCAGCAGCCTCCGCCAGAGCGCTGAAGCTTTCTTT
CASSLRQSAEAFF
>TRBV19|NA|TRBJ1-1|NA
TGTGCCAGTAGTATTAGGGGAGGAATGGGGGATAACACTGAAGCTTTCTTT
CASSIRGGMGDNTEAFF
>TRBV27|NA|TRBJ2-7|TRBD2
TGTGCCAGCAGTTCCGGACTAGCGGGAGGGCCGTGGTACTTC
CASSSGLAGGPWYF
>TRBV27|many|TRBJ2-7|NA
TGTGCCAGCAGTTTCCAGGGTTTCGAGCAGTACTTC
CASSFQGFEQYF
>TRBV21-1|NA|TRBJ2-7|NA
TGTGCCAGCAGCCCCTTAACGGGGGGCGAGGCCGAGCAGTACTTC
CASSPLTGGEAEQYF
>TRBV6-2/TRBV6-3|NA|TRBJ2-1|TRBD2
TGTGCCAGCAGTAGCGGGAGGGGCAATGAGCAGTTCTTC
CASSSGRGNEQFF
>TRBV6-5|few|TRBJ2-3|TRBD2
TGTGCCAGCGCGCTAGCGGGAGATACGCAGTATTTT
CASALAGDTQYF
>TRBV6-1|once|TRBJ2-1|TRBD1
TGTGCCAGCAGTGAAAAGACGAGACAGGGGGCGCCTGAGCAGTTCTTC
CASSEKTRQGAPEQFF
>TRBV25-1|NA|TRBJ1-5|NA
TGTGCCAGCAGTCTCGGGAATCAGCCCCAGCATTTT
CASSLGNQPQHF
>TRBV7-9|once|TRBJ2-5|NA
TGTGCCAGCAGCGCCGGGGGGCCCCAAGAGACCCAGTACTTC
CASSAGGPQETQYF
>TRBV6-5|NA|TRBJ2-7|NA
TGTGCCAGCAGTCTTTGGGAGAGGGAGCAGTACTTC
CASSLWEREQYF
>TRBV13|NA|TRBJ1-1|TRBD1
TGTGCCAGCAGCTTAGGACAGGGGGGGACTGAAGCTTTCTTT
CASSLGQGGTEAFF